The sample holds one count of the clone carrying this T cell receptor beta chain. Its antigen is as yet unknown. The data stem from a study of cytomegalovirus exposure and HLA in healthy donors. In the PCR, 60 Vbeta and 13 Jbeta primers were used. The method was immunoSEQ multiplex PCR; TCRdb's version includes in-frame clones alone and lacks a portion of them. The sample includes some 170,000 clones, almost 80% of them seen just once. With V trimmed by 4 bases and J by 8 bases, 13 bases remained unmatched. In germline, CDR1 is SGHVS, CDR2 FQNEAQ. CDR3 length: 16 amino acids. Notes on the study in general: Excluded: some indistinguishable V segments such as TRBV6-2 and TRBV6-3. Versus the approximately 700-donor mean, an Asian-associated ancestry cluster reportedly showed fewer N-insertions in a later analysis.

The TCR sequence derives from a man between 40 and 49 years old in good health and CMV-seropositive. The chain couples TRBV7-8 to TRBJ2-1, with 8 bases fitting TRBD2. Sequenced sample: PBMCs. As DNA, the CDR3 is TGTGCCAGCAGCTCATTGTCCGGGACTAGAATGTATGAGCAGTTCTTC. It is translated as CASSSLSGTRMYEQFF.